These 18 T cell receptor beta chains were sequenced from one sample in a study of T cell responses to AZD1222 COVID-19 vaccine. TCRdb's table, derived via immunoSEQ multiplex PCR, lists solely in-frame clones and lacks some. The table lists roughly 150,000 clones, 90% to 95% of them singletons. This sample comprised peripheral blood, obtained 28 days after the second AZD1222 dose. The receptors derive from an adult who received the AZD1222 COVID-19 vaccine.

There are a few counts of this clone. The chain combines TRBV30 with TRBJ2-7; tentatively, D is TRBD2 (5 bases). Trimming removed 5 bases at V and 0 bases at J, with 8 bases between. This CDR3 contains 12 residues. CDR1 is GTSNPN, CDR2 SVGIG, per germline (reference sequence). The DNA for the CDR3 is TGTGCCTGGCGGGATTCCTCCTACGAGCAGTACTTC. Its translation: CAWRDSSYEQYF.

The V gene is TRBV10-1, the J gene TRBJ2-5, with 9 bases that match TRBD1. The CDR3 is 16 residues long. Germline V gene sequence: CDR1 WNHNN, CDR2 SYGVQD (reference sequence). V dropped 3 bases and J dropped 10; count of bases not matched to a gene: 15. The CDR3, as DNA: TGCGCCAGCAGTGATAGCCCGGGACAGGGCGCTAGGGGCCAGTACTTC. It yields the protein CASSDSPGQGARGQYF.

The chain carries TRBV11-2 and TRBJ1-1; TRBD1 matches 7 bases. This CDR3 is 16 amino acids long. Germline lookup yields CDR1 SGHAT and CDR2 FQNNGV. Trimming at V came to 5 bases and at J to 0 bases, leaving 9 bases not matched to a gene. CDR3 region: CASSPWATGMNTEAFF. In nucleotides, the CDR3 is TGTGCCAGCAGCCCCTGGGCGACAGGGATGAACACTGAAGCTTTCTTT.

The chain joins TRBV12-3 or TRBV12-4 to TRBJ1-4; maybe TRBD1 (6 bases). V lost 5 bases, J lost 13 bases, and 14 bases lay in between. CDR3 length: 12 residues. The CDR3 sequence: CASSLQGPGLFF. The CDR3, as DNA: TGTGCCAGCAGTCTTCAGGGGCCAGGACTGTTTTTT.

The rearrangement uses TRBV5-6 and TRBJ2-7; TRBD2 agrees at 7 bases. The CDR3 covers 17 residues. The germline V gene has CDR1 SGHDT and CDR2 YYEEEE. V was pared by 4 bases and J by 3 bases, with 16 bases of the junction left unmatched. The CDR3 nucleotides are TGTGCCAGCAGCCGCGCAGGGCAGAGCGGGGCCCACTACGAGCAGTACTTC. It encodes CASSRAGQSGAHYEQYF.

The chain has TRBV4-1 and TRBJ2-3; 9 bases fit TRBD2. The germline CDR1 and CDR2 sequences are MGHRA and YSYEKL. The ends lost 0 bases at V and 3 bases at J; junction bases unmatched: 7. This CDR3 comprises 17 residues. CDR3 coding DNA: TGCGCCAGCAGCCAAGAGGGTGCGGGACTAGCAACAGATACGCAGTATTTT. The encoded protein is CASSQEGAGLATDTQYF.

The CDR3 region is CASSPGAGTAYEQYF. The CDR3 coding sequence is TGTGCCAGTTCTCCCGGCGCCGGGACTGCCTACGAGCAGTACTTC. The chain is built from TRBV19 and TRBJ2-7; tentatively, D is TRBD2 (6 bases). In germline, CDR1 is LNHDA, CDR2 SQIVND (reference sequence). This CDR3 comprises 15 residues. V lost 8 bases and J 2 bases, leaving 19 bases between the germline ends.

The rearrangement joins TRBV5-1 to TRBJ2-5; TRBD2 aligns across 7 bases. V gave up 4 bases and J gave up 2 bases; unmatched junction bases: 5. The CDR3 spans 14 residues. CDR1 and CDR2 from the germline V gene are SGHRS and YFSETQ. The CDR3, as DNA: TGCGCCAGCAGCACGGGACTAACTCAAGAGACCCAGTACTTC. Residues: CASSTGLTQETQYF.

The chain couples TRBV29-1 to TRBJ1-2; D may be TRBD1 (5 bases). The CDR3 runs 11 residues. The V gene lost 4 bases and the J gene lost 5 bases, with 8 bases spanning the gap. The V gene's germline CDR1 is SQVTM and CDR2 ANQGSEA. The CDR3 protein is CSVAGGYGYTF. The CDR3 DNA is TGCAGCGTTGCGGGGGGTTATGGCTACACCTTC.

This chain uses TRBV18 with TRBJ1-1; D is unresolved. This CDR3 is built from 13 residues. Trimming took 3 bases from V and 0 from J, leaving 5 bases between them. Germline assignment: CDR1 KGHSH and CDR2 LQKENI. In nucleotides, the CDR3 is TGTGCCAGCTCACCGGAGATGAACACTGAAGCTTTCTTT. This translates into CASSPEMNTEAFF.

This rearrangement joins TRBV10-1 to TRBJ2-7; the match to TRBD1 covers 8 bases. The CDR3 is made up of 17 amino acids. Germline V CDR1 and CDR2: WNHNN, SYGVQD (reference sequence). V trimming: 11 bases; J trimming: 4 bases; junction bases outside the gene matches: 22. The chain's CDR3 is CACPPIHRQGARYEQYF. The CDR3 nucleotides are TGCGCCTGCCCCCCAATCCACCGGCAGGGGGCAAGATACGAGCAGTACTTC.

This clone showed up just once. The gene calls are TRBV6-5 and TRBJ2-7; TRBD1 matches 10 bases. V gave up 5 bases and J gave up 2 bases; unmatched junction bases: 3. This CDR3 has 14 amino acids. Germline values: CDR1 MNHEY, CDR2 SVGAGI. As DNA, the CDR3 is TGTGCCAGCAGTCCAGACAGGGGGCCCTACGAGCAGTACTTC. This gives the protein CASSPDRGPYEQYF.

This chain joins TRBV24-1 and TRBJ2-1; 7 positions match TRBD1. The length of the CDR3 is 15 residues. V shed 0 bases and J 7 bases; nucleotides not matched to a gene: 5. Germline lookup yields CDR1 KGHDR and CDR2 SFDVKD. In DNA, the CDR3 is TGTGCCACCAGTGATTTGGGCCAGGGGGAAAATGAGCAGTTCTTC. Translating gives CATSDLGQGENEQFF.

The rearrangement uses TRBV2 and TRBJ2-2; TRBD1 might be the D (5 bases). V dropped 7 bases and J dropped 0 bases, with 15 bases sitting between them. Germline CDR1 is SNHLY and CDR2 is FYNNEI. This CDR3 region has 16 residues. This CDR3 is CASILNRLSNTGELFF. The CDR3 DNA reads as TGTGCCAGCATACTAAACAGGCTATCGAACACCGGGGAGCTGTTTTTT. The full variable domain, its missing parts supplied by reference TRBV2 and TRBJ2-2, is EPEVTQTPSHQVTQMGQEVILRCVPISNHLYFYWYRQILGQKVEFLVSFYNNEISEKSEIFDDQFSVERPDGSNFTLKIRSTKLEDSAMYFCASILNRLSNTGELFFGEGSRLTVL.

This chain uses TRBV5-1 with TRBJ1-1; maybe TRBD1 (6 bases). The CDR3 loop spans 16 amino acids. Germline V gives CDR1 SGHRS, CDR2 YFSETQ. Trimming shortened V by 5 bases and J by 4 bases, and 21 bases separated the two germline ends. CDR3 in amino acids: CASRDSQGVGVTEAFF. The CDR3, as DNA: TGCGCCAGCAGGGATTCACAGGGTGTCGGGGTCACTGAAGCTTTCTTT.

The CDR3 nucleotides read TGTGCCAGCAGTCTCGTGCCCCAGCATTTT. This encodes CASSLVPQHF. This chain connects TRBV2 to TRBJ1-5; D not certain. CDR1 and CDR2 from the germline V gene are SNHLY and FYNNEI. V was cut by 5 bases and J by 9 bases, with 5 bases left in between. This CDR3 region has 10 residues.

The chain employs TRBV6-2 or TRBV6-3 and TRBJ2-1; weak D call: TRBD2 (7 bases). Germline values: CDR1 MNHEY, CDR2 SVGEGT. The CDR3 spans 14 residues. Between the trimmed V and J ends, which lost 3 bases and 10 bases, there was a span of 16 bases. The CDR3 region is CASSYLGAAGEQFF. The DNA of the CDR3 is TGTGCCAGCAGTTATCTGGGGGCAGCGGGAGAGCAGTTCTTC.

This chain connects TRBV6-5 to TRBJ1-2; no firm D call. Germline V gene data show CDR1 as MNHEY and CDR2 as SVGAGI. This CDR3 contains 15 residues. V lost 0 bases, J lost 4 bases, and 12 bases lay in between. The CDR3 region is CASSYSGSRGYGYTF. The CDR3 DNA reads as TGTGCCAGCAGTTACTCGGGCAGTCGAGGCTATGGCTACACCTTC.